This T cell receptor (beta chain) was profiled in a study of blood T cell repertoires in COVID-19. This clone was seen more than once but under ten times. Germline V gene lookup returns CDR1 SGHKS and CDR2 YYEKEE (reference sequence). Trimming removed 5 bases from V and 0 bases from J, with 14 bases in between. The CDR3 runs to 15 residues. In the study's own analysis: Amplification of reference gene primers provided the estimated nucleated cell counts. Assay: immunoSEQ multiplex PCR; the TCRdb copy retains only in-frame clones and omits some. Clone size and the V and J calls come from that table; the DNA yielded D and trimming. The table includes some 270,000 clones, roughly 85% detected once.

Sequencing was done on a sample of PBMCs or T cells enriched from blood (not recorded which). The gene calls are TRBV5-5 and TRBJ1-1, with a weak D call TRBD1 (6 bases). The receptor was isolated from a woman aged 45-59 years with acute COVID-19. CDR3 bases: TGTGCCAGCAGACATACAGGGAAGATGAACACTGAAGCTTTCTTT. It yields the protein CASRHTGKMNTEAFF.